Detailed here is one TCR beta chain. The antigen remains undetermined. The data stem from a study of T-cell memory formation after mild COVID-19. Using its own MiXCR run on the 5' RACE reads, TCRdb lists one record per CDR3 protein. The top ten clones hold about 8.1% of a sample with 550,000 to 650,000 distinct CDR3 sequences, about 18% of them seen once. The CDR3 covers 14 residues. Germline V gene sequence: CDR1 SGHVS, CDR2 FNYEAQ. Trimming shortened V by 6 bases and J by 4 bases, and 12 bases separated the two germline ends. General study results and limits: Contracting CD4+ clones sat mainly in CM and EM; CD8+ in EMRA. Whereas later expanders leaned CD4+, clones contracting day 15 to 85 showed a balanced CD4/CD8 makeup. Specificity for SARS-CoV-2 was not confirmed among the second-wave clones peaking on day 37.

The TCR originated in an adult woman who had mild COVID-19 (a few samples of this study predate the infection). Cell type and time point are not known. The V gene is TRBV7-6, the J gene TRBJ2-2, with D maybe TRBD1 (5 bases). Sample: PBMCs or a T cell subset sorted from them (not recorded which). The CDR3 nucleotides are TGTGCCAGCAGAGGGGAAAAAGGCACCGGGGAGCTGTTTTTT. It encodes CASRGEKGTGELFF.